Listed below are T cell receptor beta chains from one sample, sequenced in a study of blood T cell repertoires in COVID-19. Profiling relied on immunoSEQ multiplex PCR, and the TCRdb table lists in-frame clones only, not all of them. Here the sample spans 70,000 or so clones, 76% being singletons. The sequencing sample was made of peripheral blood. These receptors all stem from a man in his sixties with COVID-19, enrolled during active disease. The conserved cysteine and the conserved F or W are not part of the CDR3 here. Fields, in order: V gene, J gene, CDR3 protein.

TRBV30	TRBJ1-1	AWRKQGSSTEAF
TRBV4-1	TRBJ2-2	ASRLGLAGAQTGELF
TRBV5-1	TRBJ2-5	ASSPGGAGQETQY
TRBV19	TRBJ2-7	ASSIVRGSSYEQY
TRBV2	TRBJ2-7	ASSGQGHEQY
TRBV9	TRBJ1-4	ASSPPQTGGGEKLF
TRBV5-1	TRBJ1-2	ASSSGAAFDYGYT
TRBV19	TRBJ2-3	ATADSFVADTQY
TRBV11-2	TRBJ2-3	ASRGMRGRTDTQY
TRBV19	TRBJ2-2	ASSQEALAGVTEELF
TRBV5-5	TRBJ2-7	ASEEGYEQY
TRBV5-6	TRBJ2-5	ASSYRRVVQGETQY
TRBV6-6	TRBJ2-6	ASSPQGFSGANVLT
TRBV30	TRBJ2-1	AWSVGLAGARTYNEQF
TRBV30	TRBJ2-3	AGPTSGSTDTQY
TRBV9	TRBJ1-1	ASSARPGVSTEAF
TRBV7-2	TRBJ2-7	ASSDGSGTRAPY
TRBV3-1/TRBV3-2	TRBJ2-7	ASGAGPYEQY
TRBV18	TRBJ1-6	ASSPNTGIGNSPLH
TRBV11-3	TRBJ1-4	ASSQNEKLF
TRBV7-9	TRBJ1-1	ASSFDSWHLNTEAF
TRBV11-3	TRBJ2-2	ASSPSGVNTGELF